The next 9 T cell receptor beta chains were all read from a single sample in a study of T cell responses to AZD1222 COVID-19 vaccine. Here immunoSEQ multiplex PCR was the method, and the copy in TCRdb shows in-frame clones only, minus some. The data show some 130,000 clones, 85% to 90% seen once. This specimen consisted of peripheral blood, obtained on day 0 of AZD1222 vaccination. All receptors derive from an adult in good health.

V gene TRBV19 combines with J gene TRBJ1-4, with D possibly TRBD1 on 5 matching bases. This CDR3 spans 15 amino acids. V was cut by 5 bases and J by 4 bases, with 14 bases left in between. The germline CDR1 and CDR2 sequences are LNHDA and SQIVND (reference sequence). CDR3 DNA: TGTGCCAGTAGTGGGGGACGTGGGAATAATGAAAAACTGTTTTTT. Translation gives CASSGGRGNNEKLFF.

The chain carries TRBV2 and TRBJ1-1; TRBD1 agrees at 7 bases. The CDR3 has 14 residues. CDR1 is SNHLY, CDR2 FYNNEI, per germline. V dropped 3 bases and J dropped 5; count of bases not matched to a gene: 6. The CDR3 nucleotides are TGTGCCAGCAGTGATCCCCAGGGGGAAACTGAAGCTTTCTTT. Its translation is CASSDPQGETEAFF.

This chain uses TRBV27 with TRBJ2-1, with a possible D match to TRBD2 (5 bases). Germline assignment: CDR1 MNHEY and CDR2 SMNVEV (reference sequence). The CDR3 has 13 residues. With 2 bases removed from V and 13 bases from J, the gap between germline ends came to 15 bases. The CDR3: CASSLDSVNPQFF. The CDR3 DNA is TGTGCCAGCAGTTTAGATAGCGTTAATCCCCAGTTCTTC.

The chain has TRBV18 and TRBJ1-4, with D maybe TRBD1 (5 bases). The germline V gene has CDR1 KGHSH and CDR2 LQKENI. The CDR3 spans 15 residues. The V and J ends lost 2 bases and 6 bases respectively, with 13 bases between them. DNA of the CDR3: TGTGCCAGCTCACCATTCGCGGGACGGGATGAAAAACTGTTTTTT. Protein: CASSPFAGRDEKLFF. Supplemented by reference TRBV18 and TRBJ1-4, the full variable domain reads NAGVMQNPRHLVRRRGQEARLRCSPMKGHSHVYWYRQLPEEGLKFMVYLQKENIIDESGMPKERFSAEFPKEGPSILRIQQVVRGDSAAYFCASSPFAGRDEKLFFGSGTQLSVL.

The V and J genes are TRBV12-3 or TRBV12-4 and TRBJ1-1; D not certain. CDR3 length: 13 amino acids. Trimming left V 2 bases short and J 4 bases short, with 8 bases between. The DNA for the CDR3 is TGTGCCAGCAGTTTAACATTTAGCACTGAAGCTTTCTTT. It is translated as CASSLTFSTEAFF.

The chain joins TRBV7-9 to TRBJ1-1; TRBD1 agrees at 7 bases. J lost 3 bases, V lost 6 bases, and 10 bases had no gene match. The germline V gene has CDR1 SEHNR and CDR2 FQNEAQ (reference sequence). There are 15 residues in the CDR3. DNA for the CDR3: TGTGCCAGCAGTGTGAGCCCGACAGGGTACACTGAAGCTTTCTTT. This codes for CASSVSPTGYTEAFF. Full variable domain (missing parts from reference TRBV7-9 and TRBJ1-1): DTGVSQNPRHKITKRGQNVTFRCDPISEHNRLYWYRQTLGQGPEFLTYFQNEAQLEKSRLLSDRFSAERPKGSFSTLEIQRTEQGDSAMYLCASSVSPTGYTEAFFGQGTRLTVV.

V is TRBV10-3 and J is TRBJ1-2, with D uncertain. Between the trimmed V and J ends, which lost 10 bases and 3 bases, there was a span of 12 bases. The CDR3 is 12 residues long. Germline assignment: CDR1 ENHRY and CDR2 SYGVKD. The CDR3 is CATSDSYYGYTF. For the CDR3, the DNA is TGTGCCACAAGCGATTCGTACTATGGCTACACCTTC.

This clone was counted a single time. The J gene is TRBJ1-2, the V gene TRBV27; no definite D call. The V and J ends lost 8 bases and 8 bases respectively, with 21 bases between them. The CDR3 spans 14 residues. Germline V gene lookup returns CDR1 MNHEY and CDR2 SMNVEV (reference sequence). The CDR3 nucleotides read TGTGCCAGCGGTAGTTCGGGGTGGGTTGGGGGCTACACCTTC. Its translation is CASGSSGWVGGYTF.

The chain uses TRBV6-1 and TRBJ1-6; D ambiguous. V lost 6 bases to trimming and J lost 9 bases, with 6 bases between them. Looked up from germline, CDR1 is MNHNS and CDR2 is SASEGT. This CDR3 is built from 11 residues. For the CDR3, the DNA is TGTGCCAGCAGCCCGGGTTCACCCCTCCACTTT. It codes for CASSPGSPLHF.